This is a list of T cell receptor beta chains from one sample in a study of blood T cells in healthy people across ages. Each CDR3 protein is one row after TCRdb ran MiXCR on the 5' RACE reads. The sample has around 800,000 distinct CDR3 sequences, approximately 53% seen once. Sequenced: blood. These TCRs come from a man older than 75 in good health. Each CDR3 is given with its conserved first and last residue.

v_gene	CDR3aa
TRBV5-1	CAIPPRTAYNEQFF
TRBV29-1	CSVEDQVRQDARTIYGYTF
TRBV29-1	CSVIGQNTEAFF
TRBV29-1	CSVGHRTDTQYF
TRBV5-1	CASSLRPESYEQYF
TRBV7-2	CASSRHGETQYF
TRBV6-6	CASRATSGALNEQFF
TRBV20-1	CSASRESYEQYF
TRBV28	CASSFSGQGHEQYF
TRBV29-1	CSGAGGSNEKLFF
TRBV30	CAWSMGETQYF
TRBV12-3/TRBV12-4	CASSVGGGLLGTDTQYF
TRBV29-1	CSVELEFGGYTF
TRBV20-1	CSAGRGVPKTQYF
TRBV7-7	CASSRDVAYEQYF
TRBV6-6	CASSYSAEGVETQYF
TRBV20-1	CSASPGLADYEQYF
TRBV6-1	CASNLDIHNEQYF
TRBV7-2	CASSLAGLVYNEQYF
TRBV7-2	CASSRDFGSNQPQHF
TRBV24-1	CATSDSGTNGNEQFF
TRBV6-5	CASSSLSSEQYF
TRBV6-5	CASRERTGLLETQYF
TRBV12-3/TRBV12-4	CASSSRDRGVGEQFF
TRBV20-1	CSASNPGQGRAEAFF
TRBV27	CASSSYRDLGSPLHF
TRBV6-5	CASSQRGIGEQYF
TRBV12-3/TRBV12-4	CASSLIAPGLAARYNEQFF
TRBV25-1	CASSETWEQYF
TRBV7-2	CASSPGFAGSTDTQYF
TRBV27	CASSSLRGEQYF
TRBV7-9	CASSQESSPLHF
TRBV7-9	CASSLDGSYGYTF
TRBV20-1	CSVPLRSTDTQYF
TRBV7-2	CASSIRLAAGELFF
TRBV25-1	CASNLGRNEQYF
TRBV4-2	CASSQETEPGQYNEQFF
TRBV27	CASSLSGQNGGYTF
TRBV12-3/TRBV12-4	CASSSEEGDWDIQYF
TRBV3-1	CASSQASGTGLLNQPQHF
TRBV18	CASSPLDSNYGYTF
TRBV24-1	CATSDFGFTQYF
TRBV20-1	CSARDRGDPYNSPLHF